This passage covers 18 T cell receptor beta chains from one sample sequenced in a study of PD-L1 blockade in urothelial cancer. The table came from immunoSEQ multiplex PCR; TCRdb's copy has only in-frame clones and leaves some out. The sample has 70,000 or so clones; around 84% are singletons. The material was PBMCs, obtained around atezolizumab (anti-PD-L1) treatment. The source is an older man with urothelial cancer.

The chain couples TRBV28 to TRBJ1-1; TRBD1 matches 8 bases. Germline CDR1 is MDHEN and CDR2 is SYDVKM. The V segment lost 7 bases and the J segment 3 bases; nucleotides outside the gene matches: 7. The CDR3 runs to 14 residues. CDR3 DNA: TGTGCCAGCACCGGGACAGGTCGCGACACTGAAGCTTTCTTT. Protein: CASTGTGRDTEAFF.

The chain joins TRBV29-1 to TRBJ1-2, with D tentatively TRBD1 (5 bases). V dropped 6 bases and J dropped 4 bases, with 18 bases sitting between them. Germline CDR1 SQVTM, CDR2 ANQGSEA. The CDR3 is 14 residues long. The CDR3 reads CSVPPSWGSYGYTF. CDR3 DNA: TGCAGCGTCCCCCCGAGCTGGGGCAGCTATGGCTACACCTTC.

V gene TRBV6-4 combines with J gene TRBJ1-3; 7 nucleotides agree with TRBD1. Germline CDR1 reads MRHNA; CDR2 reads SNTAGT. This CDR3 has 16 amino acids. V lost 6 bases to trimming and J lost 3 bases; unmatched junction nucleotides: 11. The CDR3 region is CASRDPVGTDGNTIYF. As DNA, the CDR3 is TGTGCCAGCAGGGACCCAGTCGGGACAGATGGAAACACCATATATTTT.

The chain is built from TRBV10-1 and TRBJ2-5; no reliable D call. Germline assignment: CDR1 WNHNN and CDR2 SYGVQD (reference sequence). The V and J ends lost 4 bases and 1 base respectively, with 7 bases between them. The CDR3 runs to 13 residues. CDR3 nucleotides: TGCGCCAGCAGTGCTATGGTCCAAGAGACCCAGTACTTC. Protein: CASSAMVQETQYF.

In this sample, this clone turned up once. This chain links TRBV29-1 with TRBJ2-3, with D possibly TRBD2 on 5 matching bases. This CDR3 is 16 amino acids long. The V and J ends lost 2 bases and 3 bases respectively, with 18 bases between them. The germline V gene has CDR1 SQVTM and CDR2 ANQGSEA. The CDR3, as DNA: TGCAGCGTTGAATTTCTAGCCCAAAGAGGGACAGATACGCAGTATTTT. Translated, it gives CSVEFLAQRGTDTQYF.

J is TRBJ1-3 and V is TRBV19, with unresolved D. Germline CDR1 LNHDA, CDR2 SQIVND (reference sequence). V was shortened by 5 bases and J by 0 bases, with 11 bases between the two germline ends. This CDR3 has 15 residues. DNA for the CDR3: TGTGCCAGTAGTTCCGACCACAGCTCTGGAAACACCATATATTTT. It codes for CASSSDHSSGNTIYF.

The chain has TRBV7-7 and TRBJ2-2; 9 nucleotides agree with TRBD1. The CDR3 length is 15 residues. Germline CDR1 reads SSHAT; CDR2 reads FNYEAQ (reference sequence). V lost 3 bases and J lost 5; bases outside the gene matches: 4. The CDR3 protein is CASSLGQGKTGELFF. The CDR3 bases are TGTGCCAGCAGCTTGGGACAGGGAAAGACCGGGGAGCTGTTTTTT.

The V call is TRBV4-1, the J call TRBJ1-5; 8 bases are a match to TRBD1. The CDR3 consists of 17 residues. The V segment lost 4 bases and the J segment 2 bases; nucleotides outside the gene matches: 10. The germline V gene encodes CDR1 MGHRA and CDR2 YSYEKL. In DNA form, the CDR3 reads TGCGCCAGCAGCCGACAGGGGTTGGTTATTGGCAATCAGCCCCAGCATTTT. Protein: CASSRQGLVIGNQPQHF.

The chain combines TRBV6-5 with TRBJ1-1; D is uncertain. Trimming left V 3 bases short and J 1 base short, with 12 bases between. In germline, CDR1 is MNHEY, CDR2 SVGAGI. This CDR3 is 15 amino acids long. CDR3 protein: CASSYSYSGNTEAFF. The CDR3 DNA is TGTGCCAGCAGTTATTCCTACTCAGGGAACACTGAAGCTTTCTTT.

The V and J genes are TRBV18 and TRBJ2-3; 7 positions match TRBD2. The V gene end was trimmed by 4 bases and the J gene end by 1 base; junction bases not matched to a gene: 2. This CDR3 has 14 amino acids. CDR1 is KGHSH and CDR2 is LQKENI in the germline V gene. The CDR3 spells CASSQTSGTDTQYF. CDR3 coding DNA: TGTGCCAGCTCACAAACTAGCGGCACAGATACGCAGTATTTT.

This clone is medium-sized within its sample. The genes are TRBV19 and TRBJ2-7; D possibly corresponds to TRBD2 (5 bases). The CDR3 contains 15 residues. Germline-derived CDR1 and CDR2 are LNHDA and SQIVND (reference sequence). Deletions cut 5 bases from V and 2 bases from J, with 16 bases between. CDR3 sequence reads: CASSPRGAMAYEQYF. CDR3 DNA sequence: TGTGCCAGTAGTCCTCGGGGAGCGATGGCCTACGAGCAGTACTTC. Combining the CDR3 with reference TRBV19 and TRBJ2-7 gives the whole variable domain DGGITQSPKYLFRKEGQNVTLSCEQNLNHDAMYWYRQDPGQGLRLIYYSQIVNDFQKGDIAEGYSVSREKKESFPLTVTSAQKNPTAFYLCASSPRGAMAYEQYFGPGTRLTVT.

CDR3 DNA: TGCGCCAGCAGCTCAGACAGGATCTACAATGAGCAGTTCTTC. Residues: CASSSDRIYNEQFF. The rearrangement uses TRBV5-1 and TRBJ2-1, with D perhaps matching TRBD1 (6 bases). Trimming left V 3 bases short and J 3 bases short, with 10 bases between. This CDR3 has 14 residues. In germline, CDR1 is SGHRS, CDR2 YFSETQ.

This clone has a single count. The rearrangement uses TRBV6-5 and TRBJ2-7, with D hard to call. V shed 0 bases and J shed 7 bases, with 16 bases lying between them. CDR1 is MNHEY, CDR2 SVGAGI, per germline. CDR3 size: 15 residues. The chain's CDR3 is CASSYSNSRPFEQYF. The CDR3 DNA reads TGTGCCAGCAGTTACTCGAACTCGAGGCCGTTTGAGCAGTACTTC.

This chain links TRBV7-6 with TRBJ2-2; 7 nucleotides agree with TRBD2. The trim removed 5 bases at V and 2 bases at J, leaving 5 bases unmatched. The CDR3 totals 15 residues. Germline lookup yields CDR1 SGHVS and CDR2 FNYEAQ. The CDR3 DNA is TGTGCCAGCAGCCCCGGGACTATAAACACCGGGGAGCTGTTTTTT. This encodes CASSPGTINTGELFF.

The genes are TRBV18 and TRBJ2-3; 13 positions agree with TRBD2. Germline assignment: CDR1 KGHSH and CDR2 LQKENI. The CDR3 loop spans 22 amino acids. Unmatched junction bases numbered 24, after V lost 5 bases and J lost 4 bases. CDR3 coding DNA: TGTGCCAGCTCAAAGCTCCTCAAGACAGGGTGGAGACTAGCGGGAGGTCCAGATACGCAGTATTTT. Protein: CASSKLLKTGWRLAGGPDTQYF.

This rearrangement joins TRBV5-8 to TRBJ2-5, with D possibly being TRBD2 (6 bases). V lost 4 bases and J lost 5, with 15 bases in between. The V gene's germline CDR1 is SGHTS and CDR2 YDEGEE. The CDR3 is 14 amino acids. CDR3 coding DNA: TGTGCCAGCAGCAAGGAGGGAGCGGCGGAGACCCAGTACTTC. Its protein product is CASSKEGAAETQYF.

The V and J genes are TRBV7-3 and TRBJ2-5, with TRBD2 matching 16 bases. Trimming removed 0 bases from V and 4 bases from J; junction bases left unmatched: 5. Germline CDR1 and CDR2: SGHTA and FQGTGA. The CDR3 is 18 amino acids. The CDR3 DNA sequence: TGTGCCAGCAGCTTAACCGGGACTAGCGGGAGGGCCGGAGAGACCCAGTACTTC. Translated: CASSLTGTSGRAGETQYF. Full variable domain (missing parts from reference TRBV7-3 and TRBJ2-5): GAGVSQTPSNKVTEKGKYVELRCDPISGHTALYWYRQSLGQGPEFLIYFQGTGAADDSGLPNDRFFAVRPEGSVSTLKIQRTERGDSAVYLCASSLTGTSGRAGETQYFGPGTRLLVL.

V usage is TRBV18 and J usage is TRBJ2-5; 10 positions agree with TRBD2. CDR1 and CDR2 from the germline V gene are KGHSH and LQKENI. This CDR3 has 15 residues. The V gene end was trimmed by 4 bases and the J gene end by 2 bases; junction bases not matched to a gene: 4. The CDR3 loop reads CASSRGLAEQETQYF. The DNA of the CDR3 is TGTGCCAGCTCACGTGGACTAGCGGAGCAAGAGACCCAGTACTTC.